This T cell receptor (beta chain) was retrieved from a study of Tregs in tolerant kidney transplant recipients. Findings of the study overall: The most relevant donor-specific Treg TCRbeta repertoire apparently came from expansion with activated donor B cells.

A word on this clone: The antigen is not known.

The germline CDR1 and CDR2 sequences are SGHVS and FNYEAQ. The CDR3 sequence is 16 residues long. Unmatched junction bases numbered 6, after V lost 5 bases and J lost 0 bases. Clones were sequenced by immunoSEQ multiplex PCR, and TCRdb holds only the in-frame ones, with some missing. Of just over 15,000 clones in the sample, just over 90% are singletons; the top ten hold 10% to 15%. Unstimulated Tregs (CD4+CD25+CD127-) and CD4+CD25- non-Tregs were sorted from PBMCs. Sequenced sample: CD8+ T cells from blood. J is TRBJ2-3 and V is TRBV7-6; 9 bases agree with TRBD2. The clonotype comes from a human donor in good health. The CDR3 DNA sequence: TGTGCCAGCAGCCCGCTAGCGGGGCTGAGCACAGATACGCAGTATTTT. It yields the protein CASSPLAGLSTDTQYF.